The 27 T cell receptor beta chains listed next were all sequenced from one sample in a study of CD8 T cells in Susac syndrome. Random-hexamer reverse transcription was applied to about 0.45 to 1 ug RNA. TCRdb independently ran MiXCR on the immunoSEQ multiplex PCR reads; one entry per CDR3 protein. Among about 190,000 distinct CDR3 sequences listed, 95% were seen once. The sample was CD8+ T cells from PBMCs. Receptors originate from a human donor with Susac syndrome.

The chain is built from TRBV29-1 and TRBJ1-4; TRBD1 agrees at 7 bases. This CDR3 has 15 residues. V dropped 5 bases and J dropped 3; count of bases not matched to a gene: 9. CDR1 is SQVTM, CDR2 ANQGSEA, per germline. The chain's CDR3 is CSVQKQQGPNEKLFF. CDR3 nucleotides: TGCAGCGTTCAAAAGCAACAGGGGCCTAATGAAAAACTGTTTTTT.

The genes are TRBV5-1 and TRBJ2-1; 9 bases map to TRBD1. The CDR3 is 15 residues long. Trimming removed 0 bases from V and 8 bases from J; junction bases left unmatched: 6. In germline, CDR1 is SGHRS, CDR2 YFSETQ. The CDR3 protein is CASSLAGTGWDEQFF. For the CDR3, the DNA is TGCGCCAGCAGCTTGGCCGGGACAGGGTGGGATGAGCAGTTCTTC.

This chain connects TRBV11-2 to TRBJ2-7; 7 nucleotides agree with TRBD2. This CDR3 is 17 amino acids long. Germline V gene sequence: CDR1 SGHAT, CDR2 FQNNGV. The J segment lost 0 bases and the V segment lost 0 bases, leaving 8 bases of the junction unmatched. The CDR3 nucleotides read TGTGCCAGCAGCTTAGATCCCCGGCTAGCGGACTCCTACGAGCAGTACTTC. Its translation is CASSLDPRLADSYEQYF.

This clonotype has only a few counts. This sequence joins TRBV5-6 and TRBJ2-7; no definite D call. Trimming left V 0 bases short and J 0 bases short, with 4 bases between. This CDR3 is built from 13 residues. Germline lookup yields CDR1 SGHDT and CDR2 YYEEEE. The CDR3 sequence is CASSLESSYEQYF. The CDR3 bases are TGTGCCAGCAGCTTGGAGAGCTCCTACGAGCAGTACTTC.

In its sample, this clonotype was seen a few times. The chain uses TRBV12-3 or TRBV12-4 and TRBJ2-2; 10 bases agree with TRBD2. The J segment lost 5 bases and the V segment lost 5 bases, leaving 2 bases of the junction unmatched. CDR3 length equals 14 residues. The CDR3 here is CASSQTSGTGELFF. CDR3 DNA: TGTGCCAGCAGTCAGACTAGCGGGACCGGGGAGCTGTTTTTT.

The chain recombines TRBV27 with TRBJ2-3; D not resolved. Trimming shortened V by 2 bases and J by 2 bases, and 11 bases separated the two germline ends. The CDR3 is 15 residues long. The V gene's germline CDR1 is MNHEY and CDR2 SMNVEV (reference sequence). CDR3: CASSLEAGSTDTQYF. CDR3 nucleotide sequence: TGTGCCAGCAGTTTAGAGGCCGGTTCCACAGATACGCAGTATTTT.

The chain has TRBV6-5 and TRBJ2-7; 10 bases are a match to TRBD2. Germline-derived CDR1 and CDR2 are MNHEY and SVGAGI. The junction had 6 bases not matched to a gene; V was cut back by 1 base and J by 6 bases. This CDR3 contains 15 residues. The CDR3 region is CASSYYRTSGFEQYF. The CDR3 region has the DNA TGTGCCAGCAGTTACTACCGGACTAGCGGATTCGAGCAGTACTTC.

The chain has TRBV15 and TRBJ2-3; D call uncertain. The germline V gene has CDR1 LNHNV and CDR2 YYDKDF (reference sequence). This CDR3 has 14 amino acids. Deletions cut 1 base from V and 1 base from J, with 6 bases between. CDR3 protein: CATSRVQGTDTQYF. The CDR3 DNA is TGTGCCACCAGCAGAGTCCAGGGCACAGATACGCAGTATTTT. Combining the CDR3 with reference TRBV15 and TRBJ2-3 gives the whole variable domain DAMVIQNPRYQVTQFGKPVTLSCSQTLNHNVMYWYQQKSSQAPKLLFHYYDKDFNNEADTPDNFQSRRPNTSFCFLDIRSPGLGDTAMYLCATSRVQGTDTQYFGPGTRLTVL.

The chain combines TRBV20-1 with TRBJ1-1, with D tentatively TRBD1 (6 bases). V gave up 0 bases and J gave up 1 base, with 15 bases separating them. Germline V gene sequence: CDR1 DFQATT, CDR2 SNEGSKA (reference sequence). This CDR3 contains 16 residues. CDR3 coding DNA: TGCAGTGCTAGAGATCCCAGCACAGGGCGGAACACTGAAGCTTTCTTT. Amino acids: CSARDPSTGRNTEAFF.

The chain recombines TRBV7-9 with TRBJ2-2; 9 bases fit TRBD2. With V trimmed by 5 bases and J by 5 bases, 9 bases remained unmatched. Per germline, CDR1 SEHNR and CDR2 FQNEAQ (reference sequence). CDR3 length: 16 residues. Written as DNA, the CDR3 is TGTGCCAGCAGCCATGCACTAGCGGGCAGAACCGGGGAGCTGTTTTTT. Translation gives CASSHALAGRTGELFF.

The J gene is TRBJ2-3, the V gene TRBV30; D gene unclear. The CDR3 spans 13 residues. Germline V gene lookup returns CDR1 GTSNPN and CDR2 SVGIG (reference sequence). V gave up 0 bases and J gave up 2 bases, with 6 bases separating them. CDR3 amino acids: CAWSVFLTDTQYF. The CDR3 nucleotides read TGTGCCTGGAGTGTCTTCCTCACAGATACGCAGTATTTT.

The rearrangement joins TRBV19 to TRBJ1-2; D is possibly TRBD1 (6 bases). CDR1 LNHDA and CDR2 SQIVND come from the germline V gene (reference sequence). The length of the CDR3 is 15 residues. The V end was cut by 5 bases, the J end by 2 bases, with 15 bases between. DNA of the CDR3: TGTGCCAGTAGTGCAATCCCGGGACACAACTATGGCTACACCTTC. Translating gives CASSAIPGHNYGYTF.

This clonotype appeared a single time. The CDR3 coding sequence is TGTGCCAGCAGCTTAGATCTGGGGCAGGGAGGGTCTGAAGCTTTCTTT. This codes for CASSLDLGQGGSEAFF. The chain has TRBV11-2 and TRBJ1-1; D perhaps matches TRBD1 (5 bases). Germline CDR1 reads SGHAT; CDR2 reads FQNNGV. Trimming left V 0 bases short and J 6 bases short, with 17 bases between. This CDR3 region has 16 residues. The entire variable domain, with the rest obtained from reference TRBV11-2 and TRBJ1-1, is as follows: EAGVAQSPRYKIIEKRQSVAFWCNPISGHATLYWYQQILGQGPKLLIQFQNNGVVDDSQLPKDRFSAERLKGVDSTLKIQPAKLEDSAVYLCASSLDLGQGGSEAFFGQGTRLTVV.

The rearrangement joins TRBV30 to TRBJ1-2; unclear D gene. CDR1 GTSNPN and CDR2 SVGIG come from the germline V gene (reference sequence). The V end was cut by 0 bases, the J end by 2 bases, with 7 bases between. The CDR3 runs to 13 residues. CDR3 loop: CAWSVPVNYGYTF. As DNA, the CDR3 is TGTGCCTGGAGTGTGCCTGTGAACTATGGCTACACCTTC.

The V call is TRBV11-2, the J call TRBJ1-1; tentatively, D is TRBD1 (6 bases). The CDR3 loop spans 18 amino acids. V shed 2 bases and J shed 3 bases, with 22 bases lying between them. The V gene's germline CDR1 is SGHAT and CDR2 FQNNGV. CDR3 nucleotide sequence: TGTGCCAGCAGCTTAATTGCGAGGGGGAGAATAGGGGACACTGAAGCTTTCTTT. It is translated as CASSLIARGRIGDTEAFF. Looking up the rest from reference TRBV11-2 and TRBJ1-1 gives the full variable domain: EAGVAQSPRYKIIEKRQSVAFWCNPISGHATLYWYQQILGQGPKLLIQFQNNGVVDDSQLPKDRFSAERLKGVDSTLKIQPAKLEDSAVYLCASSLIARGRIGDTEAFFGQGTRLTVV.

DNA for the CDR3: TGTGCCACCAGTGATGGGGGGCTCGTAGGGACCCAGTACTTC. It yields the protein CATSDGGLVGTQYF. The chain is built from TRBV24-1 and TRBJ2-5; D is possibly TRBD1 or TRBD2 (6 bases each). Germline CDR1 is KGHDR and CDR2 is SFDVKD. Trimming pared 3 bases from V and 7 bases from J, leaving 14 bases between. The CDR3 length is 14 residues.

The chain uses TRBV7-9 and TRBJ2-2, with 7 nucleotides matching TRBD1. The CDR3 consists of 15 residues. With 5 bases clipped from V and 2 bases from J, the junction kept 5 bases outside the gene matches. The germline V gene has CDR1 SEHNR and CDR2 FQNEAQ (reference sequence). The chain's CDR3 is CASSPGQLNTGELFF. The CDR3 nucleotides are TGTGCCAGCAGCCCGGGACAGCTTAACACCGGGGAGCTGTTTTTT.

The chain is built from TRBV28 and TRBJ2-2; unclear D gene. V was cut by 6 bases and J by 7 bases, with 15 bases left in between. The germline CDR1 and CDR2 sequences are MDHEN and SYDVKM. The CDR3 length is 14 residues. CDR3 sequence: CASSTTGLNGELFF. Here the CDR3 DNA reads TGTGCCAGCAGCACCACTGGGTTGAACGGGGAGCTGTTTTTT.

V is TRBV27 and J is TRBJ2-1; a weak D match, TRBD2 (7 bases). Trimming removed 5 bases at V and 4 bases at J, with 18 bases between. From germline, CDR1 is MNHEY and CDR2 SMNVEV (reference sequence). The CDR3 spans 16 residues. CDR3 amino acids: CASSTEAGAAYNEQFF. The DNA for the CDR3 is TGTGCCAGCAGTACAGAGGCGGGGGCCGCTTACAATGAGCAGTTCTTC.

The chain combines TRBV12-3 or TRBV12-4 with TRBJ2-3; the match to TRBD2 covers 8 bases. The CDR3 is made up of 12 amino acids. CDR3 region: CVTSANTDTQYF. The CDR3 DNA reads as TGTGTGACTAGCGCCAACACAGATACGCAGTATTTT.

In DNA, the CDR3 is TGTGCCAGCAGTTTTGTCAGGGCGGGTGAAGCTTTCTTT. Its protein is CASSFVRAGEAFF. V usage is TRBV12-3 or TRBV12-4 and J usage is TRBJ1-1, with a tentative D call TRBD1 (5 bases). Trimming stripped 3 bases from V and 7 bases from J, with 12 bases between. CDR3 size: 13 residues.

V and J are TRBV27 and TRBJ2-2; unclear D gene. The CDR3 has 13 residues. Germline V gene data show CDR1 as MNHEY and CDR2 as SMNVEV (reference sequence). V was pared by 8 bases and J by 8 bases, with 15 bases between. The CDR3 bases are TGTGCCAGCTCAACCTACACGTGGGGGGAGCTGTTTTTT. Translated, it gives CASSTYTWGELFF.

The V gene is TRBV7-2, the J gene TRBJ2-2; D remains unclear. This CDR3 is 14 amino acids long. Germline CDR1 reads SGHTA; CDR2 reads FQGNSA. The V and J ends lost 3 bases and 3 bases respectively, with 8 bases between them. The CDR3 loop is CASSFQSDTGELFF. CDR3 nucleotide sequence: TGTGCCAGCAGCTTTCAGAGCGACACCGGGGAGCTGTTTTTT. Drawing the rest from reference TRBV7-2 and TRBJ2-2, the complete variable domain is GAGVSQSPSNKVTEKGKDVELRCDPISGHTALYWYRQSLGQGLEFLIYFQGNSAPDKSGLPSDRFSAERTGGSVSTLTIQRTQQEDSAVYLCASSFQSDTGELFFGEGSRLTVL.

The gene calls are TRBV9 and TRBJ2-1; no firm D call. The CDR3 length is 14 residues. V shed 4 bases and J shed 4 bases, with 12 bases lying between them. Germline lookup yields CDR1 SGDLS and CDR2 YYNGEE. CDR3 sequence reads: CASSPEGYYNEQFF. The CDR3 DNA is TGTGCCAGCAGCCCCGAAGGATATTACAATGAGCAGTTCTTC.

The rearrangement links TRBV4-1 to TRBJ2-7, with 8 bases aligning to TRBD2. The CDR3 is made up of 15 amino acids. With 0 bases clipped from V and 5 bases from J, the junction kept 6 bases outside the gene matches. Germline V gene sequence: CDR1 MGHRA, CDR2 YSYEKL. The CDR3, as DNA: TGCGCCAGCAGCCAAGAAGGACTAGCTAGGCACGAGCAGTACTTC. Translation gives CASSQEGLARHEQYF.

V and J are TRBV3-1 and TRBJ2-5; D not resolved. The CDR3 loop spans 15 amino acids. Germline V gene data show CDR1 as LGHDT and CDR2 as YNNKEL (reference sequence). Trimming removed 0 bases at V and 2 bases at J, with 10 bases between. CDR3 coding DNA: TGTGCCAGCAGCCAAGATTGGGCACGACAAGAGACCCAGTACTTC. Translation gives CASSQDWARQETQYF.

This chain uses TRBV6-1 with TRBJ2-1; D ambiguous. The CDR3 has 16 residues. V lost 6 bases, J lost 0 bases, and 15 bases lay in between. CDR1 MNHNS and CDR2 SASEGT come from the germline V gene. CDR3 protein: CASRVYPESSYNEQFF. The CDR3 nucleotides read TGTGCCAGCAGAGTCTATCCTGAAAGCTCCTACAATGAGCAGTTCTTC.